Shown below are 25 T cell receptor beta chains from a single sample sequenced in a study of T cells in Graves' hyperthyroidism and ophthalmopathy. The investigators amplified TCR beta CDR3 regions from RNA transcripts. HTBI primers were the set used in a first-round RT-PCR of the TCR CDR3. Using its own MiXCR run on the multiplex PCR reads, TCRdb lists one record per CDR3 protein. The sample shows about 760,000 distinct CDR3 sequences, roughly 32% of them seen only once. The sample taken for sequencing was blood. The origin of the receptors is a woman aged 40 to 50 with Graves' hyperthyroidism.

This clonotype was seen repeatedly, ten times or more. The chain's CDR3 is CSARAVTEAFF. The CDR3 DNA is TGCAGTGCTAGAGCAGTGACTGAAGCTTTCTTT. The V call is TRBV20-1, the J call TRBJ1-1; D is unclear. Germline assignment: CDR1 DFQATT and CDR2 SNEGSKA (reference sequence). V was pared by 1 base and J by 5 bases, with 5 bases between. The CDR3 is 11 residues long.

This clonotype was recorded only once. This chain links TRBV7-8 with TRBJ2-7; D assignment may be TRBD1 or TRBD2 (5 bases each). The J call may not be correct, given that the DNA end is closer to TRBJ2-1. Germline V gene data show CDR1 as SGHVS and CDR2 as FQNEAQ. The CDR3 runs to 13 residues. The CDR3 here is CASSGGPPHEQFF. The CDR3 DNA reads as TGTGCCAGCAGCGGGGGACCGCCCCATGAGCAGTTCTTC.

The CDR3 loop is CASTPDGGRVTIYF. Here the CDR3 DNA reads TGTGCCAGCACCCCGGACGGTGGGAGAGTCACCATATATTTT. The chain is built from TRBV10-3 and TRBJ1-3; no definite D call. Trimming shortened V by 10 bases and J by 9 bases, and 22 bases separated the two germline ends. The CDR3 is made up of 14 amino acids. The germline V gene has CDR1 ENHRY and CDR2 SYGVKD.

The chain uses TRBV7-2 and TRBJ1-2; 9 bases match TRBD1. Germline CDR1 is SGHTA and CDR2 is FQGNSA. This CDR3 is 13 amino acids long. V gave up 6 bases and J gave up 8 bases; unmatched junction bases: 7. CDR3 region: CASSRTGVSGYTF. The CDR3 nucleotides are TGTGCCAGCAGTAGGACAGGGGTTAGCGGCTACACCTTC.

This clonotype was recorded at least ten times. V and J are TRBV14 and TRBJ1-1; D is uncertain. Trimming left V 4 bases short and J 5 bases short, with 14 bases between. This CDR3 comprises 14 residues. Germline CDR1 SGHDN, CDR2 FVKESK. The CDR3 loop reads CASSRNRGGTEAFF. In DNA form, the CDR3 reads TGTGCCAGCAGCCGGAACCGGGGTGGGACTGAAGCTTTCTTT.

This clonotype was counted ten times or more. The chain has TRBV4-3 and TRBJ2-6; D possibly corresponds to TRBD2 (5 bases). Germline lookup yields CDR1 LGHNA and CDR2 YSLEER. This CDR3 has 16 amino acids. V lost 4 bases to trimming and J lost 4 bases, with 14 bases between them. The CDR3 loop is CASSLVRVTGANVLTF. CDR3 DNA sequence: TGCGCCAGCAGCCTCGTGCGGGTTACCGGGGCCAACGTCCTGACTTTC.

This clonotype was detected only a few times. The chain recombines TRBV7-9 with TRBJ2-2, with D perhaps TRBD1 (5 bases). The V end was cut by 5 bases, the J end by 1 base, with 14 bases between. From germline, CDR1 is SEHNR and CDR2 FQNEAQ (reference sequence). The CDR3 length is 16 residues. The chain's CDR3 is CASSHKDRMNTGELFF. The DNA for the CDR3 is TGTGCCAGCAGCCATAAAGACAGAATGAACACCGGGGAGCTGTTTTTT.

The CDR3 loop reads CAISTRTGEYTEAFF. The CDR3 nucleotides are TGTGCCATCAGTACCAGGACAGGGGAATACACTGAAGCTTTCTTT. The V gene is TRBV10-3, the J gene TRBJ1-1, with 9 positions matching TRBD1. The CDR3 covers 15 residues. In germline, CDR1 is ENHRY, CDR2 SYGVKD. J was trimmed by 3 bases and V by 5 bases; bases with no gene match: 7.

This clonotype has a count of ten or more. V usage is TRBV19 and J usage is TRBJ1-3, with TRBD1 identical over 8 bases. V shed 10 bases and J 3 bases; nucleotides not matched to a gene: 5. CDR3 size: 13 residues. Germline loops: CDR1 LNHDA, CDR2 SQIVND (reference sequence). In nucleotides, the CDR3 is TGTGCCATCGCGGGACAGGATGGAAACACCATATATTTT. Its protein is CAIAGQDGNTIYF.

This clonotype came up many times. The chain uses TRBV7-9 and TRBJ2-7; D may match TRBD1 or TRBD2 (7 bases each). The CDR3 has 15 amino acids. V lost 5 bases, J lost 5 bases, and 19 bases lay in between. CDR1 is SEHNR and CDR2 is FQNEAQ in the germline V gene (reference sequence). CDR3 DNA: TGTGCCAGCAGCCAGGGGGAGGGGAACAGGGACGAGCAGTACTTC. This translates into CASSQGEGNRDEQYF.

This chain joins TRBV7-3 and TRBJ1-1; 10 bases map to TRBD1. V lost 5 bases to trimming and J lost 5 bases; unmatched junction nucleotides: 8. CDR1 is SGHTA and CDR2 is FQGTGA in the germline V gene. This CDR3 has 15 amino acids. The CDR3 sequence is CASSPRGTGETEAFF. For the CDR3, the DNA is TGTGCCAGCAGCCCCCGTGGGACAGGGGAAACTGAAGCTTTCTTT.

This clonotype was recorded many times. As DNA, the CDR3 is TGTGCCAGCAGCCCCGGGGGGTCTGCGAATGAAAAACTGTTTTTT. Translation: CASSPGGSANEKLFF. The chain uses TRBV7-2 and TRBJ1-4; D is perhaps TRBD1 (5 bases). Germline V lookup: CDR1 SGHTA, CDR2 FQGNSA. This CDR3 region has 15 residues. The germline V and J ends were trimmed by 5 bases and 5 bases, with 15 bases remaining between them.

This clonotype occurred many times. The V and J genes are TRBV7-2 and TRBJ1-3, with 7 bases lining up with TRBD1. CDR3 length: 15 residues. The germline CDR1 and CDR2 sequences are SGHTA and FQGNSA. Germline trimming cut 5 bases from V and 2 bases from J; bases unmatched to any gene: 6. The CDR3 nucleotides read TGTGCCAGCAGCCGTCGACAGGGTGCTGGAAACACCATATATTTT. Protein product: CASSRRQGAGNTIYF.

The V call is TRBV6-6, the J call TRBJ1-4, with a weak D call TRBD1 (6 bases). The V gene's germline CDR1 is MNHNY and CDR2 SVGAGI (reference sequence). Trimming removed 0 bases from V and 3 bases from J, with 8 bases in between. CDR3 length: 15 residues. CDR3 sequence: CASSYSRGANEKLFF. The CDR3 nucleotides read TGTGCCAGCAGTTACTCCAGGGGAGCTAATGAAAAACTGTTTTTT.

Concerning this clonotype itself: At one end the junction does not follow the germline gene, possibly because of a read error. The V call is TRBV20-1, the J call TRBJ1-5; 8 nucleotides line up with TRBD1. The CDR3 loop spans 13 amino acids. Germline V gene lookup returns CDR1 DFQATT and CDR2 SNEGSKA (reference sequence). CDR3 sequence reads: CSVGDRLFQAQHF. In nucleotides, the CDR3 is TGCAGTGTAGGGGACAGGCTGTTTCAGGCCCAGCATTTT.

The chain combines TRBV10-1 with TRBJ1-5; D perhaps matches TRBD1 (6 bases). Germline CDR1 reads WNHNN; CDR2 reads SYGVQD (reference sequence). Trimming left V 10 bases short and J 6 bases short, with 16 bases between. The CDR3 is made up of 13 amino acids. CDR3 nucleotides: TGCGCCAACTCGCCGGGGGCTGGTCAGCCCCAGCATTTT. Translation: CANSPGAGQPQHF.

The chain employs TRBV10-3 and TRBJ1-5, with TRBD1 identical over 10 bases. V trimming: 6 bases; J trimming: 6 bases; junction bases outside the gene matches: 5. The CDR3 consists of 14 residues. The germline CDR1 and CDR2 sequences are ENHRY and SYGVKD. The DNA for the CDR3 is TGTGCCATCAGGGACAGGGGGTATAGTCAGCCCCAGCATTTT. It is translated as CAIRDRGYSQPQHF.

The chain's CDR3 is CASSEVRDRFYGYTF. CDR3 sequence (DNA): TGTGCCAGCTCGGAGGTTCGGGACAGATTCTATGGCTACACCTTC. The chain joins TRBV6-1 to TRBJ1-2; 7 nucleotides align to TRBD1. The germline CDR1 and CDR2 sequences are MNHNS and SASEGT. The CDR3 totals 15 residues. The ends lost 8 bases at V and 4 bases at J; junction bases unmatched: 13.

This clonotype turned up a few times. The chain carries TRBV6-5 and TRBJ1-5; D is ambiguous. The germline CDR1 and CDR2 sequences are MNHEY and SVGAGI. The CDR3 totals 15 residues. Trimming left V 2 bases short and J 6 bases short, with 14 bases between. The CDR3, as DNA: TGTGCCAGCAGTTACACCTCAAGGGAGCGTCAGCCCCAGCATTTT. It translates to CASSYTSRERQPQHF.

Details on this clonotype: Mismatch with germline at one junction end may stem from a read error. The genes are TRBV5-1 and TRBJ2-6; 9 bases line up with TRBD1. The CDR3 covers 19 residues. Germline V gene sequence: CDR1 SGHRS, CDR2 YFSETQ. CDR3 sequence (DNA): TGCGCCAGCACCCAATCAATGACAGGGGGTTGGTCTGGGACCAACGTCCTGACTTTC. Amino acids: CASTQSMTGGWSGTNVLTF.

The sample holds a few counts of this clonotype. The chain uses TRBV10-3 and TRBJ1-1; D gene uncertain. CDR1 is ENHRY and CDR2 is SYGVKD in the germline V gene. V lost 8 bases, J lost 0 bases, and 10 bases lay in between. The CDR3 has 13 residues. This CDR3 reads CAIAKMMNTEAFF. As DNA, the CDR3 is TGTGCCATCGCCAAGATGATGAACACTGAAGCTTTCTTT.

This clonotype has more than one count but fewer than ten. One end of the junction does not line up with germline, which may come from a read error. The chain couples TRBV5-8 to TRBJ2-5, with D maybe TRBD2 (5 bases). Germline V gene sequence: CDR1 SGHTS, CDR2 YDEGEE. This CDR3 is 13 amino acids long. The CDR3 coding sequence is TGTGCCAGCAGCCGCCGAGGGCAAGGGACCCAGTACTTC. Encoded protein: CASSRRGQGTQYF.

This clonotype was seen a single time. The chain is built from TRBV2 and TRBJ2-5; 9 bases fit TRBD2. V gave up 6 bases and J gave up 2 bases; unmatched junction bases: 10. This CDR3 spans 16 amino acids. Germline values: CDR1 SNHLY, CDR2 FYNNEI. CDR3 in amino acids: CASRFELAGWQETQYF. The DNA of the CDR3 is TGTGCCAGCAGATTCGAACTAGCGGGTTGGCAAGAGACCCAGTACTTC.

This clonotype was counted many times. The chain links TRBV6-5 to TRBJ1-2; D is unclear. CDR1 and CDR2 (germline): MNHEY, SVGAGI. The CDR3 is 14 residues long. V gave up 2 bases and J gave up 4 bases, with 11 bases separating them. The CDR3 nucleotides are TGTGCCAGCAGTTACGCTACGGCGGGCTATGGCTACACCTTC. Its protein product is CASSYATAGYGYTF.

V usage is TRBV7-2 and J usage is TRBJ1-6; 9 positions match TRBD1. This CDR3 contains 14 residues. V was pared by 5 bases and J by 14 bases, with 10 bases of the junction left unmatched. The V gene's germline CDR1 is SGHTA and CDR2 FQGNSA. CDR3 sequence (DNA): TGTGCCAGCAGCCTTCGACAGGGGGGTACGGCCCTCCACTTT. This gives the protein CASSLRQGGTALHF.